What follows are 14 T cell receptor beta chains derived from one specimen sequenced in a study of CD8 T cells in ankylosing spondylitis. Study-wide points: Seemingly characteristic of ankylosing spondylitis blood was a TCR beta motif consisting of about 8 highly homologous variants.

Each CDR3 protein is one row after TCRdb ran MiXCR on the 5' RACE reads. The top ten hold 15% to 20% of the sample, which has roughly 370,000 distinct CDR3 sequences, around 24% seen once. These receptors' antigens are unknown. The sample comprised blood, either unsorted or a sorted T cell fraction (not recorded which). The receptors here all came from a male donor with ankylosing spondylitis.

This clonotype has more than one count but fewer than ten. The DNA for the CDR3 is TGCAGTGCCGGGACAACCAAGGATGAAAAACTGTTTTTT. It is translated as CSAGTTKDEKLFF. The chain recombines TRBV20-1 with TRBJ1-4; possible D gene TRBD1, 6 bases. Germline V CDR1 and CDR2: DFQATT, SNEGSKA (reference sequence). The CDR3 is 13 residues long. Trimming stripped 6 bases from V and 6 bases from J, with 14 bases between.

The chain couples TRBV10-3 to TRBJ2-5; 8 positions agree with TRBD1. The CDR3 runs to 16 residues. Germline V CDR1 and CDR2: ENHRY, SYGVKD. V shed 3 bases, J shed 0 bases, and the junction held 6 bases outside the gene matches. The CDR3, as DNA: TGTGCCATCAGTGATCGGAACAGGGGGTACCAAGAGACCCAGTACTTC. Encoded protein: CAISDRNRGYQETQYF.

The gene calls are TRBV7-9 and TRBJ2-5, with TRBD1 as a possible D gene (5 bases). This CDR3 is 14 amino acids long. With 3 bases removed from V and 1 base from J, the gap between germline ends came to 9 bases. Germline CDR1 reads SEHNR; CDR2 reads FQNEAQ (reference sequence). The CDR3 region is CASSFRATQETQYF. The DNA of the CDR3 is TGTGCCAGCAGCTTCAGGGCGACCCAAGAGACCCAGTACTTC.

The V and J genes are TRBV5-1 and TRBJ1-6; TRBD1 is a possible D gene (6 bases). V was clipped by 4 bases and J by 0 bases, with 14 bases between them. The CDR3 totals 17 residues. Germline V gene data show CDR1 as SGHRS and CDR2 as YFSETQ. CDR3 region: CASSTDRTSSYNSPLHF. The CDR3 coding sequence is TGCGCCAGCAGCACAGACAGGACGAGCTCCTATAATTCACCCCTCCACTTT. The whole variable domain, remainder taken from reference TRBV5-1 and TRBJ1-6, is KAGVTQTPRYLIKTRGQQVTLSCSPISGHRSVSWYQQTPGQGLQFLFEYFSETQRNKGNFPGRFSGRQFSNSRSEMNVSTLELGDSALYLCASSTDRTSSYNSPLHFGNGTRLTVT.

The table lists this clonotype with a few counts. The V call is TRBV20-1, the J call TRBJ2-2, with unresolved D. The CDR3 loop spans 14 amino acids. Germline CDR1 is DFQATT and CDR2 is SNEGSKA (reference sequence). Trimming left V 4 bases short and J 8 bases short, with 17 bases between. The CDR3 sequence: CSATNPTLLGELFF. As DNA, the CDR3 is TGCAGTGCTACGAACCCGACACTTTTAGGGGAGCTGTTTTTT.

This clonotype was counted at least ten times. The chain couples TRBV7-8 to TRBJ2-1; D call uncertain. Germline CDR1 SGHVS, CDR2 FQNEAQ. V was trimmed by 2 bases and J by 0 bases, leaving 5 bases between them. There are 14 residues in the CDR3. The CDR3 here is CASSLISSYNEQFF. The CDR3 DNA reads TGTGCCAGCAGCTTAATCAGCTCCTACAATGAGCAGTTCTTC.

This clonotype has only a few counts. The J gene is TRBJ2-3, the V gene TRBV11-3; D uncertain. CDR1 and CDR2 (germline): SGHNT, YENEEA. V was clipped by 5 bases and J by 0 bases, with 15 bases between them. The CDR3 spans 16 residues. CDR3: CASSKRLLGSTDTQYF. The CDR3 DNA is TGTGCCAGCAGCAAGCGCCTGCTAGGGAGCACAGATACGCAGTATTTT.

This clonotype was counted between two and nine times. This rearrangement joins TRBV20-1 to TRBJ2-3; no firm D call. This CDR3 has 15 amino acids. The V gene's germline CDR1 is DFQATT and CDR2 SNEGSKA (reference sequence). V was clipped by 6 bases and J by 5 bases, with 21 bases between them. The CDR3 DNA is TGCAGTGCCGCCCTACCCCACCAACCGGGAGATACGCAGTATTTT. Protein product: CSAALPHQPGDTQYF.

This clonotype was found a few times. V gene TRBV7-2 combines with J gene TRBJ2-1; 9 bases are a match to TRBD2. Germline CDR1 reads SGHTA; CDR2 reads FQGNSA. J was trimmed by 4 bases and V by 5 bases; bases with no gene match: 6. The CDR3 is 15 residues long. The CDR3 here is CASSPQSGRYNEQFF. CDR3 coding DNA: TGTGCCAGCAGCCCCCAGAGCGGGAGGTACAATGAGCAGTTCTTC.

This clonotype was found a few times. The V call is TRBV6-2 or TRBV6-3, the J call TRBJ2-1; 10 bases line up with TRBD2. Trimming cost V 2 bases and J 7 bases; bases outside gene matches: 5. CDR3 length: 15 residues. Germline V gene data show CDR1 as MNHEY and CDR2 as SVGEGT. The CDR3 DNA is TGTGCCAGCAGTTACCTAGCGGGAGAGGGGAATGAGCAGTTCTTC. Translated: CASSYLAGEGNEQFF.

This chain joins TRBV20-1 and TRBJ2-7; D is undetermined. The V gene lost 3 bases and the J gene lost 4 bases, with 22 bases spanning the gap. Germline V gene lookup returns CDR1 DFQATT and CDR2 SNEGSKA (reference sequence). This CDR3 has 16 residues. The CDR3 spells CSASGSSRTLDYEQYF. CDR3 nucleotide sequence: TGCAGTGCTAGTGGTTCGAGCAGAACATTAGATTACGAGCAGTACTTC.

The CDR3 coding sequence is TGTGCCATCAGTGATGTCCAAGATACGCAGTATTTT. This sequence encodes CAISDVQDTQYF. The chain carries TRBV10-3 and TRBJ2-3; D not certain. The CDR3 loop spans 12 amino acids. With 3 bases removed from V and 5 bases from J, the gap between germline ends came to 6 bases. CDR1 and CDR2 from the germline V gene are ENHRY and SYGVKD.

The chain joins TRBV29-1 to TRBJ1-2; no firm D call. CDR1 and CDR2 (germline): SQVTM, ANQGSEA. Trimming took off 4 bases at V and 3 bases at J, with 12 bases between the two ends. The CDR3 is 13 amino acids. The CDR3 loop reads CSVGRGSYYGYTF. CDR3 DNA: TGCAGCGTTGGTCGTGGTTCCTACTATGGCTACACCTTC.

This clonotype came up a few times. V usage is TRBV20-1 and J usage is TRBJ1-5, with D possibly TRBD1 on 5 matching bases. V was pared by 3 bases and J by 2 bases, with 14 bases between. The CDR3 consists of 15 residues. Germline-derived CDR1 and CDR2 are DFQATT and SNEGSKA (reference sequence). CDR3 sequence: CSASRGVGGNQPQHF. CDR3 nucleotides: TGCAGTGCTAGCAGAGGGGTAGGAGGCAATCAGCCCCAGCATTTT.